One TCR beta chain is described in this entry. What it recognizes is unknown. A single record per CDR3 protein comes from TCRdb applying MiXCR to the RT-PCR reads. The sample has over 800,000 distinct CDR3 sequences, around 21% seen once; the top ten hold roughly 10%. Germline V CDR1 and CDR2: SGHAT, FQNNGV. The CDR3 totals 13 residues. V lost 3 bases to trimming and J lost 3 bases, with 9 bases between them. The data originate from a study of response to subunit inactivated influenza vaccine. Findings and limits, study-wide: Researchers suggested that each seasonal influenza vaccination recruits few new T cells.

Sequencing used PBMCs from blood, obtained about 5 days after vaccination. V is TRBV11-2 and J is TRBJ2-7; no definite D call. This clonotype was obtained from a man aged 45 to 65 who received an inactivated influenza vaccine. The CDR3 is CASSFGSVYEQYF. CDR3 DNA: TGTGCCAGCAGCTTCGGGTCGGTCTACGAGCAGTACTTC. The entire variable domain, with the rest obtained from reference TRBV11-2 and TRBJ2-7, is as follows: EAGVAQSPRYKIIEKRQSVAFWCNPISGHATLYWYQQILGQGPKLLIQFQNNGVVDDSQLPKDRFSAERLKGVDSTLKIQPAKLEDSAVYLCASSFGSVYEQYFGPGTRLTVT.